This is a list of T cell receptor beta chains from one sample in a study of T cells expressing NK-cell markers. No DNA is given; TCRdb re-called the 5' RACE reads and lists each CDR3 protein once. Its table lists a few hundred thousand distinct CDR3 sequences. The sequencing sample was made of blood T cells: a sorted CD56 or NKG2C T cell subset, CD4+ or CD8+ T cells, or bulk PBMC T cells (not recorded which). The receptor set was obtained from a young man in good health. CDR3s include the opening cysteine and the closing phenylalanine or tryptophan. Fields, in order: J gene, V gene, CDR3 protein.

J: TRBJ2-1
V: TRBV6-1
CDR3: CASTFPDLEQFF

J: TRBJ2-1
V: TRBV6-5
CDR3: CASSSRDVSSYNEQFF

J: TRBJ2-3
V: TRBV11-2
CDR3: CASSSLAGSDTQYF

J: TRBJ2-3
V: TRBV19
CDR3: CASSIRGSGFTDTQYF

J: TRBJ1-5
V: TRBV7-9
CDR3: CASSQAGQPQHF

J: TRBJ2-7
V: TRBV4-1
CDR3: CASSQAFRESGYEQYF

J: TRBJ2-3
V: TRBV5-6
CDR3: CASSRPSSGKRTDTQYF

J: TRBJ1-1
V: TRBV12-3/TRBV12-4
CDR3: CASSLAEGVRAFF

J: TRBJ2-4
V: TRBV7-2
CDR3: CASSLRLGTNIQYF

J: TRBJ2-1
V: TRBV4-1
CDR3: CASSQMMEHEQFF

J: TRBJ2-1
V: TRBV7-2
CDR3: CASSQGLVDEQFF

J: TRBJ2-5
V: TRBV12-3/TRBV12-4
CDR3: CASKRTGGSETQYF

J: TRBJ2-5
V: TRBV12-3/TRBV12-4
CDR3: CASSRTPRQTQETQYF

J: TRBJ2-3
V: TRBV29-1
CDR3: CSVTGSGGISTDTQYF

J: TRBJ2-1
V: TRBV12-3/TRBV12-4
CDR3: CASSLGLAIGGEQFF

J: TRBJ1-5
V: TRBV7-3
CDR3: CASSAPLTTRSWNQPQHF

J: TRBJ2-1
V: TRBV18
CDR3: CASSPETEPGEQFF

J: TRBJ2-1
V: TRBV27
CDR3: CASSFRYPGQGSSGRVVNEQFF

J: TRBJ1-1
V: TRBV28
CDR3: CASSSEQLNTEAFF

J: TRBJ2-7
V: TRBV7-9
CDR3: CASSLEVVEQYF

J: TRBJ1-1
V: TRBV4-3
CDR3: CASSQDLGTGEDTEAFF

J: TRBJ1-2
V: TRBV29-1
CDR3: CSVSNRITTYGYTF